This T cell receptor beta chain was profiled in a study of T cell responses to AZD1222 COVID-19 vaccine. The CDR3 spans 15 residues. Per the germline V gene, CDR1 is SGHTA and CDR2 is FQGNSA. Losses at the gene ends were 0 bases for V and 5 bases for J; bases not matched to a gene: 7. In regard to this clone: Its antigen is still unknown.

General study findings and limits: Mostly white British, mostly female donors; authors suggested clonal diversity may be underestimated.

The method was immunoSEQ multiplex PCR; TCRdb's version includes in-frame clones alone and lacks a portion of them. The top ten clones hold 5.5% to 7% of a sample with 130,000 or so clones, approximately 91% of them seen once. This chain joins TRBV7-2 and TRBJ2-7; 7 bases are a match to TRBD2. Sequencing used peripheral blood, obtained on day 0 of AZD1222 vaccination. The sequence was obtained from an adult in good health. The CDR3: CASSLAGGERDEQYF. The CDR3 nucleotides are TGTGCCAGCAGCTTAGCTGGGGGGGAGAGGGACGAGCAGTACTTC. Using reference TRBV7-2 and TRBJ2-7 for the parts outside the CDR3, the full variable domain is GAGVSQSPSNKVTEKGKDVELRCDPISGHTALYWYRQSLGQGLEFLIYFQGNSAPDKSGLPSDRFSAERTGGSVSTLTIQRTQQEDSAVYLCASSLAGGERDEQYFGPGTRLTVT.